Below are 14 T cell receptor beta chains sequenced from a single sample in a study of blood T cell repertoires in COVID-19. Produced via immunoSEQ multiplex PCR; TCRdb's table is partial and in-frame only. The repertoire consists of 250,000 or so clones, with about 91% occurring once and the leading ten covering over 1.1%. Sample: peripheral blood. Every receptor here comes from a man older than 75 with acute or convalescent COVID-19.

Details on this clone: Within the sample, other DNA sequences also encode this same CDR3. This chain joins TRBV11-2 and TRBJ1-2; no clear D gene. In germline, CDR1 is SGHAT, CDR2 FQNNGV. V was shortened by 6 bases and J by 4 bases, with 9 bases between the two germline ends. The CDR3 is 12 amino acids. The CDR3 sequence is CASSPTRYGYTF. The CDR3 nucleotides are TGTGCCAGCAGTCCCACGCGCTATGGCTACACCTTC.

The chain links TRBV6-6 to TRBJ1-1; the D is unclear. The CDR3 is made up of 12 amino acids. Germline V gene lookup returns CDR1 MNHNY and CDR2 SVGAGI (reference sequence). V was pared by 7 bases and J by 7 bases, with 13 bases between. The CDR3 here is CASTGGFSEAFF. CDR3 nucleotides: TGTGCCAGCACTGGAGGGTTCAGTGAAGCTTTCTTT.

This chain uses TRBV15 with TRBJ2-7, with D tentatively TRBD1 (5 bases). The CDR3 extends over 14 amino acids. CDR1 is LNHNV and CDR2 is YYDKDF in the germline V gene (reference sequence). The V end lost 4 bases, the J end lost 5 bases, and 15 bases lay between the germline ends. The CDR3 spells CATSTRITGNEQYF. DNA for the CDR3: TGTGCCACCAGCACCCGAATAACAGGCAACGAGCAGTACTTC.

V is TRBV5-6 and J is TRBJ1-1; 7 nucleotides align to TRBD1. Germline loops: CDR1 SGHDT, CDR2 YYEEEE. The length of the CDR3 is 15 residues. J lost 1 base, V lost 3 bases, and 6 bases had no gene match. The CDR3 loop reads CASSSWGQSNTEAFF. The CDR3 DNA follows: TGTGCCAGCAGCTCTTGGGGACAGTCGAACACTGAAGCTTTCTTT.

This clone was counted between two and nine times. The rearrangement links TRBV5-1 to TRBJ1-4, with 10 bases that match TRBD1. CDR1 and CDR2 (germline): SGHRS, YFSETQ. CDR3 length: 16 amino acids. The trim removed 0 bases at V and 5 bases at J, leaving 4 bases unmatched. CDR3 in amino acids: CASSLELGQGNEKLFF. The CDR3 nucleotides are TGCGCCAGCAGCTTGGAGTTGGGACAGGGGAATGAAAAACTGTTTTTT.

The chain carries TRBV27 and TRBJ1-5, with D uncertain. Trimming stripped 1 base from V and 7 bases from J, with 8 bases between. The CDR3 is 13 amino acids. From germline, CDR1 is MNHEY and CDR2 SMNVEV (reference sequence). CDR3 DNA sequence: TGTGCCAGCAGTTTATTTCGGTACCAGCCCCAGCATTTT. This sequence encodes CASSLFRYQPQHF.

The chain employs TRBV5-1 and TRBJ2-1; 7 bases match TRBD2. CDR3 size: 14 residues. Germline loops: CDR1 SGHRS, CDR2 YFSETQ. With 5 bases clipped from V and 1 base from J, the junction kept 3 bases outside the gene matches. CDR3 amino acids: CASRGRESYNEQFF. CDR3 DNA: TGCGCCAGCAGGGGGCGGGAGTCCTACAATGAGCAGTTCTTC.

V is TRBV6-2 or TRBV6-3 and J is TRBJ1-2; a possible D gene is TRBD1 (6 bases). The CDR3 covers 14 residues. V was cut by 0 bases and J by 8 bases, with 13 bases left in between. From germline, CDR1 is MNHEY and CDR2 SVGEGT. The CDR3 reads CASSYSQDRTGYTF. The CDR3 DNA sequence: TGTGCCAGCAGTTACTCCCAGGACAGAACGGGCTACACCTTC.

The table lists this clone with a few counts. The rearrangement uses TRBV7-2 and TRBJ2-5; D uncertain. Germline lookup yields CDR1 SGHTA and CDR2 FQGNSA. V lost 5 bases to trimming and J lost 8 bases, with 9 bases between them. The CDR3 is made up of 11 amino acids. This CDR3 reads CASSTRRTQYF. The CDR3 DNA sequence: TGTGCCAGCAGCACGCGAAGAACCCAGTACTTC.

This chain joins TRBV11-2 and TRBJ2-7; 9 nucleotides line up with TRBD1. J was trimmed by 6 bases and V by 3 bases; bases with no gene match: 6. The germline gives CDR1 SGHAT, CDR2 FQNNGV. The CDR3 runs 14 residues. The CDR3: CASSFPGQGVEQYF. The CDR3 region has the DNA TGTGCCAGCAGCTTTCCGGGACAGGGCGTCGAGCAGTACTTC.

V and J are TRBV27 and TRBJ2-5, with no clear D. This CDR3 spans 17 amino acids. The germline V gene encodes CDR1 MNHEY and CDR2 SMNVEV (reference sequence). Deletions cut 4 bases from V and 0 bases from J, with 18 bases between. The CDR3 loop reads CASSSILSPDYQETQYF. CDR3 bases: TGTGCCAGCAGTTCCATCTTATCCCCAGATTACCAAGAGACCCAGTACTTC.

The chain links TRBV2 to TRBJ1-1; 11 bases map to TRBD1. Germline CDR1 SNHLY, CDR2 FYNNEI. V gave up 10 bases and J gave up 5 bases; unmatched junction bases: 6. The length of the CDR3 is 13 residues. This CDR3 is CATGQGAQTEAFF. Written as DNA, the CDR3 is TGTGCCACCGGACAGGGGGCGCAGACTGAAGCTTTCTTT.

CDR3 nucleotide sequence: TGTGCCAGTAAGGTGGGGCTAGCGGGAGCCTACAATGAGCAGTTCTTC. Amino acids: CASKVGLAGAYNEQFF. The chain employs TRBV19 and TRBJ2-1; TRBD2 agrees at 10 bases. Germline assignment: CDR1 LNHDA and CDR2 SQIVND (reference sequence). J was trimmed by 2 bases and V by 7 bases; bases with no gene match: 8. The CDR3 totals 16 residues. The full variable domain, completed using reference TRBV19 and TRBJ2-1, is DGGITQSPKYLFRKEGQNVTLSCEQNLNHDAMYWYRQDPGQGLRLIYYSQIVNDFQKGDIAEGYSVSREKKESFPLTVTSAQKNPTAFYLCASKVGLAGAYNEQFFGPGTRLTVL.

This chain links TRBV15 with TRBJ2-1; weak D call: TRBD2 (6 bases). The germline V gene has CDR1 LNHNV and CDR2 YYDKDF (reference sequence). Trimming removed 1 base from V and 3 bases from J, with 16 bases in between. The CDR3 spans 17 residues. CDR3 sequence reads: CATSRVLGTPLYNEQFF. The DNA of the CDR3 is TGTGCCACCAGCAGAGTACTAGGGACTCCACTCTACAATGAGCAGTTCTTC.